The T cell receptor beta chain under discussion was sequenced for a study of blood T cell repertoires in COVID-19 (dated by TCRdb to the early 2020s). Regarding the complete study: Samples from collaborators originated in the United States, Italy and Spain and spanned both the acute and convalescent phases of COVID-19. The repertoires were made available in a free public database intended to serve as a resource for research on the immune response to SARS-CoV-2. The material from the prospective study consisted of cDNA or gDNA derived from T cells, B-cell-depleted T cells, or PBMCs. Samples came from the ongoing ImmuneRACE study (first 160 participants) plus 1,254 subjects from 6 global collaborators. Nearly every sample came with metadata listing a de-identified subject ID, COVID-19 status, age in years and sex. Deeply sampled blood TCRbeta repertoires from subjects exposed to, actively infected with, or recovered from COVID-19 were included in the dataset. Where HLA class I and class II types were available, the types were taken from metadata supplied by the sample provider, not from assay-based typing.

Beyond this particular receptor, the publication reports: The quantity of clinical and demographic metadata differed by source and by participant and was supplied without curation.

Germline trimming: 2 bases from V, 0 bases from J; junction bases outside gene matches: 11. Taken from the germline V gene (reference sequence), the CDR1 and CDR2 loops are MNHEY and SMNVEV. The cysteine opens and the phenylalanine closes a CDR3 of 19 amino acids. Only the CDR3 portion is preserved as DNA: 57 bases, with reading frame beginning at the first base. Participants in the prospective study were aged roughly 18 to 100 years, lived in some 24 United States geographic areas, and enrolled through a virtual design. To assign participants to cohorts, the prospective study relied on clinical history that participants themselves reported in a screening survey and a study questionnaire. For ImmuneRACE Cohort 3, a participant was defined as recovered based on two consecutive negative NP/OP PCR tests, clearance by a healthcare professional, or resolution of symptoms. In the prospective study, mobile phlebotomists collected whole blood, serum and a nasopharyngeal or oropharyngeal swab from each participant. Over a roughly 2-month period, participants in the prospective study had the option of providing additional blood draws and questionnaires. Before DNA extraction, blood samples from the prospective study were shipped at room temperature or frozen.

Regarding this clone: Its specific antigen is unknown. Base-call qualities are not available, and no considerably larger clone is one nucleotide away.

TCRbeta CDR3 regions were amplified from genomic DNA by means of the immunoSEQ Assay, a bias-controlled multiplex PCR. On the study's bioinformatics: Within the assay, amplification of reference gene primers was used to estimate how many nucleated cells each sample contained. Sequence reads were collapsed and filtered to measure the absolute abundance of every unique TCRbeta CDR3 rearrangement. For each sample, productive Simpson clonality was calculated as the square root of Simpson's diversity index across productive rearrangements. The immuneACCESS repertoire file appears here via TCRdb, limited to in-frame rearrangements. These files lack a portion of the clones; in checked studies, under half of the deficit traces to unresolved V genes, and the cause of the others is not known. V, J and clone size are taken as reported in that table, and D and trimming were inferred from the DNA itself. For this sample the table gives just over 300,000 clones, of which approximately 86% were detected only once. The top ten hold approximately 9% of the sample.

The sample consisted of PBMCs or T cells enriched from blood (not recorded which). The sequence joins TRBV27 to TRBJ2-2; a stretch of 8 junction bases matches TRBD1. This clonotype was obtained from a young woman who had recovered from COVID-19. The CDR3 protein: CASSLRAGGGPPNTGELFF. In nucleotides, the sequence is TGTGCCAGCAGTTTAAGGGCAGGGGGCGGCCCACCGAACACCGGGGAGCTGTTTTTT.